Shown below are 21 T cell receptor beta chains from a single sample sequenced in a study of Graves' ophthalmopathy and Graves' hyperthyroidism. Transcripts of RNA were the source for amplifying TCR beta CDR3 regions. An initial RT-PCR round employing HTBI primers preceded a second-round multiplex PCR. MiXCR, run by TCRdb on the multiplex PCR reads, gives a single entry per CDR3 protein. This sample carries almost 750,000 distinct CDR3 sequences, 40% of them seen once, and the ten largest clones take about 40%. Specimen: peripheral blood. These receptors were taken from an adult man with Graves' ophthalmopathy.

This clonotype was counted ten times or more. The chain employs TRBV7-9 and TRBJ1-4, with D perhaps TRBD1 (6 bases). This CDR3 spans 12 amino acids. V lost 6 bases and J 6 bases, leaving 8 bases between the germline ends. Germline V gene lookup returns CDR1 SEHNR and CDR2 FQNEAQ (reference sequence). CDR3 sequence: CASRRTDEKLFF. In DNA, the CDR3 is TGTGCCAGCAGGAGGACAGATGAAAAACTGTTTTTT. The full variable domain, rest sourced from reference TRBV7-9 and TRBJ1-4, is DTGVSQNPRHKITKRGQNVTFRCDPISEHNRLYWYRQTLGQGPEFLTYFQNEAQLEKSRLLSDRFSAERPKGSFSTLEIQRTEQGDSAMYLCASRRTDEKLFFGSGTQLSVL.

This clonotype was detected ten times or more. This chain joins TRBV29-1 and TRBJ1-1; 9 nucleotides match TRBD1. V shed 7 bases and J 7 bases; nucleotides not matched to a gene: 10. The CDR3 length is 13 residues. The germline V gene encodes CDR1 SQVTM and CDR2 ANQGSEA. In DNA form, the CDR3 reads TGCAGCGGGGCCCCGGGACAGGGCGATGAAGCTTTCTTT. Translation: CSGAPGQGDEAFF. The whole variable domain, remainder taken from reference TRBV29-1 and TRBJ1-1, is SAVISQKPSRDICQRGTSLTIQCQVDSQVTMMFWYRQQPGQSLTLIATANQGSEATYESGFVIDKFPISRPNLTFSTLTVSNMSPEDSSIYLCSGAPGQGDEAFFGQGTRLTVV.

This clonotype was seen many times. CDR3 bases: TGTGCCAGCAGCTTCGAAGGGTATGGCTACACCTTC. It codes for CASSFEGYGYTF. This chain joins TRBV7-2 and TRBJ1-2, with no clear D. V was cut by 3 bases and J by 5 bases, with 7 bases left in between. CDR3 length equals 12 residues. Germline CDR1 SGHTA, CDR2 FQGNSA.

V usage is TRBV28 and J usage is TRBJ2-5; weak D call: TRBD2 (6 bases). CDR3 length: 14 residues. The V end lost 5 bases, the J end lost 6 bases, and 16 bases lay between the germline ends. CDR1 and CDR2 from the germline V gene are MDHEN and SYDVKM. The CDR3 DNA follows: TGTGCCAGCAGTCCCATCTTGGCGGGAAAGACCCAGTACTTC. Translating it yields CASSPILAGKTQYF.

The chain combines TRBV19 with TRBJ2-5; D might be TRBD1 (8 bases). The CDR3 consists of 16 residues. Trimming left V 4 bases short and J 0 bases short, with 15 bases between. Germline-derived CDR1 and CDR2 are LNHDA and SQIVND (reference sequence). The CDR3 spells CASSTTGGGDQETQYF. CDR3 nucleotides: TGTGCCAGTAGTACCACAGGGGGGGGGGACCAAGAGACCCAGTACTTC.

The chain uses TRBV20-1 and TRBJ1-2, with TRBD1 matching over 7 bases. The V gene's germline CDR1 is DFQATT and CDR2 SNEGSKA (reference sequence). Trimming at V came to 6 bases and at J to 8 bases, leaving 9 bases not matched to a gene. CDR3 length: 12 amino acids. CDR3 residues: CSARDSDSGYTF. For the CDR3, the DNA is TGCAGTGCCCGGGACAGCGATTCGGGCTACACCTTC.

V and J are TRBV20-1 and TRBJ2-7; D unclear. The CDR3 totals 13 residues. Trimming removed 0 bases at V and 4 bases at J, with 10 bases between. Germline lookup yields CDR1 DFQATT and CDR2 SNEGSKA (reference sequence). CDR3 bases: TGCAGTGCTAGAGAGGCCAGGAATTACGAGCAGTACTTC. Its translation: CSAREARNYEQYF.

Only a few counts were recorded for this clonotype. V and J are TRBV2 and TRBJ2-5; either TRBD1 or TRBD2 may supply D (6 bases each). Trimming took off 8 bases at V and 9 bases at J, with 10 bases between the two ends. There are 10 residues in the CDR3. The germline V gene has CDR1 SNHLY and CDR2 FYNNEI. The CDR3 protein is CASRGPAQYF. In DNA, the CDR3 is TGTGCCAGCCGGGGGCCGGCCCAGTACTTC.

Ten or more counts support this clonotype. V and J are TRBV2 and TRBJ2-7, with D perhaps TRBD2 (6 bases). Germline V gene lookup returns CDR1 SNHLY and CDR2 FYNNEI. The ends were cut back, 0 bases at V and 6 bases at J, with 12 bases in the middle. The length of the CDR3 is 14 residues. The chain's CDR3 is CASSEARGVREQYF. CDR3 nucleotide sequence: TGTGCCAGCAGTGAAGCGCGCGGGGTTCGCGAGCAGTACTTC.

This clonotype has a single count. The V and J genes are TRBV2 and TRBJ1-4, with D possibly being TRBD1 (5 bases). Trimming took off 7 bases at V and 7 bases at J, with 16 bases between the two ends. Germline CDR1 and CDR2: SNHLY and FYNNEI. The CDR3 contains 14 residues. The CDR3 DNA is TGTGCCAGCACCGGCCGGGACGGTTCTGAAAAACTGTTTTTT. This translates into CASTGRDGSEKLFF.

This chain joins TRBV7-6 and TRBJ2-2; 9 bases align to TRBD2. V shed 1 base, J shed 7 bases, and the junction held 4 bases outside the gene matches. The CDR3 is 15 residues long. In germline, CDR1 is SGHVS, CDR2 FNYEAQ. The CDR3: CASSLGLAGHGELFF. CDR3 DNA sequence: TGTGCCAGCAGCTTAGGCCTAGCGGGACACGGGGAGCTGTTTTTT. The whole variable domain, remainder taken from reference TRBV7-6 and TRBJ2-2, is GAGVSQSPRYKVTKRGQDVALRCDPISGHVSLYWYRQALGQGPEFLTYFNYEAQQDKSGLPNDRFSAERPEGSISTLTIQRTEQRDSAMYRCASSLGLAGHGELFFGEGSRLTVL.

The table lists this clonotype with a few counts. The chain has TRBV11-2 and TRBJ2-5; D gene unclear. With 0 bases removed from V and 9 bases from J, the gap between germline ends came to 14 bases. This CDR3 has 14 amino acids. The germline gives CDR1 SGHAT, CDR2 FQNNGV. The CDR3 sequence is CASSLEAGRSSQYF. In nucleotides, the CDR3 is TGTGCCAGCAGCTTAGAAGCCGGTCGTTCGTCCCAGTACTTC.

This clonotype was observed many times. The chain combines TRBV7-9 with TRBJ2-2, with D perhaps being TRBD1 or TRBD2 (5 bases each). In germline, CDR1 is SEHNR, CDR2 FQNEAQ (reference sequence). This CDR3 contains 13 residues. V dropped 4 bases and J dropped 6 bases, with 9 bases sitting between them. In nucleotides, the CDR3 is TGTGCCAGCAGCTATCAGGGAGCCGGGGAGCTGTTTTTT. As protein: CASSYQGAGELFF.

The rearrangement links TRBV5-5 to TRBJ2-7; D possibly matches TRBD1 or TRBD2 (5 bases each). CDR1 is SGHKS, CDR2 YYEKEE, per germline (reference sequence). The V end lost 3 bases, the J end lost 4 bases, and 17 bases lay between the germline ends. This CDR3 comprises 15 residues. The CDR3 is CASSSSGAGLYEQYF. CDR3 DNA: TGTGCCAGCAGCTCCTCCGGGGCCGGCCTATACGAGCAGTACTTC.

Turning to this clonotype: The junction does not match germline at one end; this may be a read error. This sequence joins TRBV2 and TRBJ2-5, with 8 positions matching TRBD1. The germline CDR1 and CDR2 sequences are SNHLY and FYNNEI. CDR3 length: 14 amino acids. The CDR3 loop reads CASSVQGARETQCF. The CDR3 DNA reads TGTGCCAGCAGTGTTCAGGGGGCGAGGGAGACCCAGTGCTTC. Full variable domain (remainder filled in from reference TRBV2 and TRBJ2-5): EPEVTQTPSHQVTQMGQEVILRCVPISNHLYFYWYRQILGQKVEFLVSFYNNEISEKSEIFDDQFSVERPDGSNFTLKIRSTKLEDSAMYFCASSVQGARETQCFGPGTRLLVL.

This clonotype was seen a few times. V is TRBV20-1 and J is TRBJ1-5, with D possibly matching TRBD1 (6 bases). V lost 6 bases, J lost 6 bases, and 18 bases lay in between. Per the germline V gene, CDR1 is DFQATT and CDR2 is SNEGSKA (reference sequence). The CDR3 is 14 amino acids. CDR3: CSATSGGRGQPQHF. The CDR3 coding sequence is TGCAGTGCCACCTCGGGGGGGCGGGGTCAGCCCCAGCATTTT.

To note about this clonotype: A much larger clone lies one base from this, so it may be a read error. The chain joins TRBV24-1 to TRBJ1-5, with 10 bases lining up with TRBD1. CDR3 size: 15 residues. V was clipped by 11 bases and J by 5 bases; unmatched bases: 11. The germline CDR1 and CDR2 sequences are KGHDR and SFDVKD. The CDR3 DNA sequence: TGTGCCAGTAGTATCCCCGGGACAGGGGATCAGCCCCAGCATTTT. This gives the protein CASSIPGTGDQPQHF.

The chain has TRBV7-9 and TRBJ2-6; a possible D gene is TRBD2 (6 bases). The CDR3 consists of 16 residues. Per germline, CDR1 SEHNR and CDR2 FQNEAQ (reference sequence). Trimming removed 5 bases at V and 4 bases at J, with 15 bases between. The CDR3 DNA sequence: TGTGCCAGCAGCCAAGACCGCGGGGCCGGGGCCAACGTCCTGACTTTC. As protein: CASSQDRGAGANVLTF.

The sample holds a few counts of this clonotype. This rearrangement joins TRBV20-1 to TRBJ1-3, with D perhaps matching TRBD1 (5 bases). CDR1 is DFQATT, CDR2 SNEGSKA, per germline (reference sequence). The CDR3 runs to 15 residues. V was shortened by 0 bases and J by 3 bases, with 12 bases between the two germline ends. The DNA of the CDR3 is TGCAGTGCTAGAGAACCGGGGGTTAGTGGAAACACCATATATTTT. Translated: CSAREPGVSGNTIYF.

This clonotype showed up many times. The V and J genes are TRBV7-8 and TRBJ1-2; 8 nucleotides agree with TRBD1. This CDR3 is built from 14 residues. Germline CDR1 is SGHVS and CDR2 is FQNEAQ. V was clipped by 2 bases and J by 10 bases; unmatched bases: 9. DNA for the CDR3: TGTGCCAGCAGCTTATGGGCCGGACAGGGAGCCTACACCTTC. Residues: CASSLWAGQGAYTF.

This clonotype appeared many times. The V and J genes are TRBV7-9 and TRBJ2-5, with D possibly TRBD2 on 5 matching bases. Trimming removed 1 base from V and 2 bases from J, with 8 bases in between. CDR1 is SEHNR, CDR2 FQNEAQ, per germline (reference sequence). The CDR3 totals 14 residues. The CDR3 DNA reads as TGTGCCAGCAGCTTAGGATCGGGACAAGAGACCCAGTACTTC. The encoded protein is CASSLGSGQETQYF.